This record covers a single TCR beta chain. Its antigen is as yet unknown. One base away lies a much larger clone, so this may be a sequencing read error. Germline CDR1 and CDR2: MNHEY and SVGEGT. The CDR3 has 15 amino acids. The data are from a study of post-analysis software for immune sequencing data. At the level of the study: The courses of disease that were included comprised relapsing-remitting, secondary progressive and progressive-relapsing multiple sclerosis. Study-level results: Diversity measured as normalized Chao1 was significantly lower in multiple sclerosis patients than in controls. Patients had higher frequencies than controls of five or six TRBV segments, including TRBV5-6, TRBV5-1 and TRBV20-1.

The authors incorporated unique molecular identifiers into the TCR beta cDNA libraries. Each CDR3 protein is one row after TCRdb ran MiXCR on the PCR reads. The profile shows about 260,000 distinct CDR3 sequences, about 38% of them singletons. Sequenced: blood. The chain employs TRBV6-2 or TRBV6-3 and TRBJ2-1; D ambiguous. This sequence was found in a girl aged 10-17 years with multiple sclerosis. CDR3 nucleotide sequence: TGTGCCAGCAGTCCCCTAGGGATCCACTACAATGAGCAGCTCTTC. It yields the protein CASSPLGIHYNEQLF.